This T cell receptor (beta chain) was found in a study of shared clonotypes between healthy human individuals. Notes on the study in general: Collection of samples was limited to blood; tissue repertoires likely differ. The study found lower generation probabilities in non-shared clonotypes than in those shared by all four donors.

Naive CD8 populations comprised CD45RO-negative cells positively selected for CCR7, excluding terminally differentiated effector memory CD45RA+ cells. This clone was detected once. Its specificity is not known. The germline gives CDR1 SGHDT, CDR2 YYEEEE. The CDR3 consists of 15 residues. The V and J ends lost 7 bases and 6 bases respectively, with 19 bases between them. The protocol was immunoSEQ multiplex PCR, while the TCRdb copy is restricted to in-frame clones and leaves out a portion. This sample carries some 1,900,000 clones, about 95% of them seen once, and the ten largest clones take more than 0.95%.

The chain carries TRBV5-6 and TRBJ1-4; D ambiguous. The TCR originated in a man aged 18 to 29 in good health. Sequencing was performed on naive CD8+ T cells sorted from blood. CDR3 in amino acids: CASAERKDIYEKLFF. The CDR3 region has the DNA TGTGCCAGCGCAGAGCGGAAAGATATATATGAAAAACTGTTTTTT.